The 12 T cell receptor beta chains in this list originate from one sample, sequenced in a study of T cell responses to AZD1222 COVID-19 vaccine. Sequencing was performed with immunoSEQ multiplex PCR; in TCRdb, only in-frame clones are kept and a portion is missing. The sample lists about 140,000 clones; 92% were seen once. The source was peripheral blood, collected 28 days after the second AZD1222 dose. These receptors were taken from an adult who received the AZD1222 COVID-19 vaccine.

V and J are TRBV15 and TRBJ1-6; D may be TRBD1 (6 bases). This CDR3 is built from 14 residues. CDR1 and CDR2 (germline): LNHNV, YYDKDF (reference sequence). Trimming pared 0 bases from V and 9 bases from J, leaving 9 bases between. CDR3 loop: CATSRDRGGSPLHF. The CDR3 region has the DNA TGTGCCACCAGCAGAGATAGGGGGGGTTCACCCCTCCACTTT.

This chain uses TRBV9 with TRBJ1-6; 9 bases agree with TRBD1. The length of the CDR3 is 14 residues. Trimming cost V 5 bases and J 6 bases; bases outside gene matches: 3. Per germline, CDR1 SGDLS and CDR2 YYNGEE. The CDR3 sequence: CASSGQGFNSPLHF. Here the CDR3 DNA reads TGTGCCAGCAGTGGACAGGGGTTTAATTCACCCCTCCACTTT.

The J gene is TRBJ2-1, the V gene TRBV7-3; TRBD1 is a possible D gene (5 bases). This CDR3 region has 13 residues. Germline CDR1 and CDR2: SGHTA and FQGTGA. Trimming removed 1 base at V and 10 bases at J, with 11 bases between. The chain's CDR3 is CASSLRGVGEQFF. The CDR3 coding sequence is TGTGCCAGCAGCTTAAGGGGCGTTGGGGAGCAGTTCTTC. Complete variable domain (other parts from reference TRBV7-3 and TRBJ2-1): GAGVSQTPSNKVTEKGKYVELRCDPISGHTALYWYRQSLGQGPEFLIYFQGTGAADDSGLPNDRFFAVRPEGSVSTLKIQRTERGDSAVYLCASSLRGVGEQFFGPGTRLTVL.

The gene calls are TRBV5-5 and TRBJ2-7, with D possibly being TRBD2 (5 bases). CDR3 size: 14 residues. Trimming stripped 2 bases from V and 2 bases from J, with 11 bases between. Looked up from germline, CDR1 is SGHKS and CDR2 is YYEKEE (reference sequence). The CDR3: CASSLRTGTYEQYF. The CDR3 DNA reads as TGTGCCAGCAGCTTACGGACGGGAACCTACGAGCAGTACTTC.

J is TRBJ1-6 and V is TRBV6-1; no firm D call. Between the trimmed V and J ends, which lost 3 bases and 0 bases, there was a span of 12 bases. The length of the CDR3 is 17 residues. The germline gives CDR1 MNHNS, CDR2 SASEGT. This CDR3 reads CASSEETASSYNSPLHF. CDR3 sequence (DNA): TGTGCCAGCAGTGAGGAGACGGCAAGCTCCTATAATTCACCCCTCCACTTT.

The chain employs TRBV5-1 and TRBJ2-1, with 8 bases fitting TRBD2. V was pared by 0 bases and J by 7 bases, with 9 bases of the junction left unmatched. Germline values: CDR1 SGHRS, CDR2 YFSETQ. There are 16 residues in the CDR3. The CDR3 bases are TGCGCCAGCAGCTTGGCCGGAGCGGGGGTTACAAATGAGCAGTTCTTC. It specifies CASSLAGAGVTNEQFF.

The chain employs TRBV6-2 or TRBV6-3 and TRBJ1-1; 9 nucleotides line up with TRBD1. This CDR3 region has 17 residues. From germline, CDR1 is MNHEY and CDR2 SVGEGT. J lost 3 bases, V lost 5 bases, and 13 bases had no gene match. The DNA of the CDR3 is TGTGCCAGCAGTCTTACAGGGGGCCGAATTCGGGACACTGAAGCTTTCTTT. This gives the protein CASSLTGGRIRDTEAFF.

The V call is TRBV20-1, the J call TRBJ2-1; D is unclear. The length of the CDR3 is 11 residues. From germline, CDR1 is DFQATT and CDR2 SNEGSKA (reference sequence). With 6 bases removed from V and 8 bases from J, the gap between germline ends came to 11 bases. The CDR3 sequence: CSAPAVDEQFF. The DNA of the CDR3 is TGCAGTGCGCCGGCAGTGGATGAGCAGTTCTTC.

This sequence joins TRBV25-1 and TRBJ1-2, with no clear D. Looked up from germline, CDR1 is MGHDK and CDR2 is SYGVNS. There are 13 residues in the CDR3. Trimming left V 0 bases short and J 7 bases short, with 9 bases between. The CDR3: CASSEYKEAGYTF. DNA of the CDR3: TGTGCCAGCAGTGAATATAAGGAGGCTGGCTACACCTTC.

This sequence joins TRBV20-1 and TRBJ1-1; D remains ambiguous. CDR3 length: 10 residues. The V gene lost 5 bases and the J gene lost 0 bases, with 1 base spanning the gap. Germline assignment: CDR1 DFQATT and CDR2 SNEGSKA (reference sequence). CDR3 in amino acids: CSALNTEAFF. The CDR3 bases are TGCAGTGCTCTGAACACTGAAGCTTTCTTT.

The rearrangement joins TRBV7-3 to TRBJ2-4, with D possibly TRBD1 on 7 matching bases. The CDR3 extends over 20 amino acids. V lost 11 bases and J 1 base, leaving 33 bases between the germline ends. CDR1 is SGHTA and CDR2 is FQGTGA in the germline V gene. This CDR3 reads CAPMRRSRDRDSVAKNIQYF. The CDR3 DNA reads TGTGCCCCCATGAGGAGGTCGCGGGACAGAGACTCCGTGGCCAAAAACATTCAGTACTTC. Full variable domain (rest looked up from reference TRBV7-3 and TRBJ2-4): GAGVSQTPSNKVTEKGKYVELRCDPISGHTALYWYRQSLGQGPEFLIYFQGTGAADDSGLPNDRFFAVRPEGSVSTLKIQRTERGDSAVYLCAPMRRSRDRDSVAKNIQYFGAGTRLSVL.

The V call is TRBV7-8, the J call TRBJ1-2; D perhaps matches TRBD1 (6 bases). The germline V and J ends were trimmed by 0 bases and 7 bases, with 12 bases remaining between them. There are 14 residues in the CDR3. Germline V gene lookup returns CDR1 SGHVS and CDR2 FQNEAQ. The CDR3 reads CASSLATGRFGYTF. CDR3 DNA sequence: TGTGCCAGCAGCTTAGCGACAGGCAGGTTTGGCTACACCTTC.